This T cell receptor (beta chain) was identified during a study of shared clonotypes between healthy human individuals. Trimming pared 1 base from V and 8 bases from J, leaving 8 bases between. Germline CDR1 LNHDA, CDR2 SQIVND (reference sequence). This CDR3 contains 12 residues. The protocol was immunoSEQ multiplex PCR, while the TCRdb copy is restricted to in-frame clones and leaves out a portion. The profile covers hundreds of thousands of clones, with about 96% appearing a single time and less than 0.12% taken by the ten largest. CD45RO-negative, CCR7-positively selected cells formed the naive CD8 fraction, excluding terminally differentiated effector memory CD45RA+ cells.

The rearrangement links TRBV19 to TRBJ1-1, with D hard to call. The sample was naive CD8+ T cells sorted from blood. The sequence was obtained from a woman in her twenties or thirties in good health. In DNA form, the CDR3 reads TGTGCCAGTAGTATAGGGGAAGGGGAAGCTTTCTTT. It is translated as CASSIGEGEAFF.